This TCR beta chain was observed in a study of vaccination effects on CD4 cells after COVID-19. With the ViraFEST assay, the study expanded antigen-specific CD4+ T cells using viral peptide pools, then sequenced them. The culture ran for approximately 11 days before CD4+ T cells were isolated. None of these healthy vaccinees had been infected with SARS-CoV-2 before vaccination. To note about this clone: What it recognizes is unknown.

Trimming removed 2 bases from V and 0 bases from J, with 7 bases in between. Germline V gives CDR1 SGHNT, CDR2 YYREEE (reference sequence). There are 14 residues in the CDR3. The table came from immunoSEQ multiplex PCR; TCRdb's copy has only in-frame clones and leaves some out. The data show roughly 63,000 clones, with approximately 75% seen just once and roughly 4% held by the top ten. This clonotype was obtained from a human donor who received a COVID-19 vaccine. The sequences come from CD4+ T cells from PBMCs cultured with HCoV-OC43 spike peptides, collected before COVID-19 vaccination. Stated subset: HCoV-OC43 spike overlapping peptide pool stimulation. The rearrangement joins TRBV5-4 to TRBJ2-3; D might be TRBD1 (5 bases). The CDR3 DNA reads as TGTGCCAGCAGCTTCCCAGGGAGCACAGATACGCAGTATTTT. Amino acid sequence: CASSFPGSTDTQYF. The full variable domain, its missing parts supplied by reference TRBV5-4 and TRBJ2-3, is ETGVTQSPTHLIKTRGQQVTLRCSSQSGHNTVSWYQQALGQGPQFIFQYYREEENGRGNFPPRFSGLQFPNYSSELNVNALELDDSALYLCASSFPGSTDTQYFGPGTRLTVL.